A single sample is the source of the 11 T cell receptor beta chains below, sequenced in a study of T cells after yellow fever vaccination. TCRdb reanalysed the 5' RACE reads using MiXCR and keeps one entry per CDR3 protein. Here the sample spans a few hundred thousand distinct CDR3 sequences, around 12% being singletons. The sequences come from CD4+ T cells sorted from PBMCs, collected 15 days after the yellow fever booster vaccination. Receptors were obtained from a man aged 18 to 30 who received the YFV17D yellow fever vaccine.

The V call is TRBV20-1, the J call TRBJ2-5; D gene uncertain. The CDR3 has 12 amino acids. CDR1 and CDR2 (germline): DFQATT, SNEGSKA (reference sequence). V lost 2 bases and J 4 bases, leaving 8 bases between the germline ends. As DNA, the CDR3 is TGCAGTGCTAGACCCCCCATAGAGACCCAGTACTTC. Translated, it gives CSARPPIETQYF.

This clonotype has at least ten counts. The chain couples TRBV14 to TRBJ2-3, with D hard to call. V lost 1 base and J lost 0, with 11 bases in between. From germline, CDR1 is SGHDN and CDR2 FVKESK. The CDR3 spans 16 residues. CDR3 nucleotide sequence: TGTGCCAGCAGCCAAGGAGTTGGCGGTAGCACAGATACGCAGTATTTT. Protein product: CASSQGVGGSTDTQYF.

This clonotype was observed many times. The rearrangement links TRBV4-2 to TRBJ2-5; D not certain. CDR3 size: 11 residues. The V and J ends lost 5 bases and 4 bases respectively, with 5 bases between them. Per the germline V gene, CDR1 is LGHNA and CDR2 is YNFKEQ. CDR3 DNA sequence: TGTGCCAGCAGCGATTTAGAGACCCAGTACTTC. It encodes CASSDLETQYF.

This clonotype was observed a handful of times. The chain couples TRBV24-1 to TRBJ2-2; TRBD1 agrees at 7 bases. The V gene's germline CDR1 is KGHDR and CDR2 SFDVKD. The J segment lost 2 bases and the V segment lost 4 bases, leaving 18 bases of the junction unmatched. This CDR3 is 20 amino acids long. DNA for the CDR3: TGTGCCACCAGTGAAGGGATTGGGACAGAACCCGACGAAAACACCGGGGAGCTGTTTTTT. This encodes CATSEGIGTEPDENTGELFF.

The chain couples TRBV5-1 to TRBJ1-2; D call uncertain. V lost 4 bases and J lost 0, with 10 bases in between. There are 14 residues in the CDR3. Germline CDR1 is SGHRS and CDR2 is YFSETQ. The CDR3, as DNA: TGCGCCAGCAGCCGTGACGGGTCTAACTATGGCTACACCTTC. It specifies CASSRDGSNYGYTF.

The chain joins TRBV7-3 to TRBJ2-5; possibly TRBD1 or TRBD2 for D (6 bases each). The CDR3 runs 14 residues. Trimming took 5 bases from V and 7 from J, leaving 17 bases between them. Germline CDR1 SGHTA, CDR2 FQGTGA. The CDR3 sequence: CASSRRGDPGTQYF. The DNA for the CDR3 is TGTGCCAGCAGCCGTAGGGGGGATCCAGGGACCCAGTACTTC.

This clonotype has just a few counts. The chain has TRBV7-2 and TRBJ2-7, with 7 bases aligning to TRBD1. V trimming: 6 bases; J trimming: 0 bases; junction bases outside the gene matches: 5. Germline V gives CDR1 SGHTA, CDR2 FQGNSA. The CDR3 is made up of 14 amino acids. The DNA for the CDR3 is TGTGCCAGCAGACCCCGACAGGGCTCCTACGAGCAGTACTTC. It codes for CASRPRQGSYEQYF.

This chain links TRBV7-9 with TRBJ1-2; D gene unclear. This CDR3 has 13 residues. The germline gives CDR1 SEHNR, CDR2 FQNEAQ (reference sequence). V lost 5 bases and J lost 4, with 11 bases in between. The CDR3 nucleotides read TGTGCCAGCAGCCTCGGGGATATCTATGGCTACACCTTC. Protein sequence: CASSLGDIYGYTF.

The chain has TRBV7-8 and TRBJ1-1; TRBD1 might be the D (5 bases). V lost 5 bases to trimming and J lost 6 bases, with 19 bases between them. This CDR3 spans 15 amino acids. Germline V gives CDR1 SGHVS, CDR2 FQNEAQ. CDR3 region: CASSRREGQGAEAFF. CDR3 coding DNA: TGTGCCAGCAGCCGCCGGGAGGGCCAAGGGGCTGAAGCTTTCTTT.

This clonotype showed up just a few times. The gene calls are TRBV18 and TRBJ1-1; no firm D call. V was shortened by 6 bases and J by 6 bases, with 14 bases between the two germline ends. CDR3 length equals 13 residues. Germline CDR1 KGHSH, CDR2 LQKENI. CDR3 sequence reads: CASSQNYQAEAFF. The CDR3 DNA follows: TGTGCCAGCTCGCAAAATTATCAGGCTGAAGCTTTCTTT. The full variable domain, with the rest looked up from reference TRBV18 and TRBJ1-1, is NAGVMQNPRHLVRRRGQEARLRCSPMKGHSHVYWYRQLPEEGLKFMVYLQKENIIDESGMPKERFSAEFPKEGPSILRIQQVVRGDSAAYFCASSQNYQAEAFFGQGTRLTVV.

V is TRBV6-2 or TRBV6-3 and J is TRBJ2-4; 7 bases are a match to TRBD2. Germline-derived CDR1 and CDR2 are MNHEY and SVGEGT. The length of the CDR3 is 14 residues. With V trimmed by 6 bases and J by 7 bases, 9 bases remained unmatched. DNA for the CDR3: TGTGCCAGCAGGGACCTTTCGCGGGGGAACATTCAGTACTTC. Encoded protein: CASRDLSRGNIQYF.